The next 21 T cell receptor beta chains were all read from a single sample in a study of early T cells in non-severe SARS-CoV-2 infection (dated by TCRdb to about 2021). The library was generated by 5' RACE. The sequencer was a NextSeq 500. TCRdb reprocessing: public reads trimmed at Q25 with fastp, clones called with MiXCR, in-frame beta chains kept. Rows are unified per CDR3 protein, each entry keeping the most common DNA and genes. The sample table records some 83,000 distinct CDR3 sequences; 10% of these occur just once. 8% to 10% of the sample is in the top ten clones. Sequencing was performed on whole blood, taken at baseline. The receptors shown here come from an adult who was a healthcare worker with PCR-confirmed SARS-CoV-2 infection or an uninfected control (not recorded which).

This clonotype was counted between two and nine times. The chain couples TRBV5-4 to TRBJ2-7; 8 bases align to TRBD1. Losses at the gene ends were 4 bases for V and 3 bases for J; bases not matched to a gene: 15. The CDR3 covers 17 residues. Germline V lookup: CDR1 SGHNT, CDR2 YYREEE (reference sequence). For the CDR3, the DNA is TGTGCCAGCAGCCTTAACCCTCGGACAGGGATTTTCTACGAGCAGTACTTC. Its protein product is CASSLNPRTGIFYEQYF. The variable domain in full, completed from reference TRBV5-4 and TRBJ2-7, reads ETGVTQSPTHLIKTRGQQVTLRCSSQSGHNTVSWYQQALGQGPQFIFQYYREEENGRGNFPPRFSGLQFPNYSSELNVNALELDDSALYLCASSLNPRTGIFYEQYFGPGTRLTVT.

This clonotype occurred a few times. The J gene is TRBJ2-1, the V gene TRBV5-1; the match to TRBD2 covers 11 bases. The V and J ends lost 4 bases and 5 bases, in that order; junction bases with no gene match: 5. The germline CDR1 and CDR2 sequences are SGHRS and YFSETQ. The CDR3 runs 15 residues. The CDR3 DNA sequence: TGCGCCAGCAGCCTTAGCGGGAGGGCCCACAATGAGCAGTTCTTC. Translated: CASSLSGRAHNEQFF.

The chain couples TRBV18 to TRBJ2-7; TRBD1 agrees at 9 bases. CDR3 size: 15 residues. Germline V gene lookup returns CDR1 KGHSH and CDR2 LQKENI. Unmatched junction bases numbered 6, after V lost 6 bases and J lost 0 bases. The CDR3 reads CASSPRDRASYEQYF. CDR3 bases: TGTGCCAGCTCCCCCCGGGACAGGGCCTCCTACGAGCAGTACTTC.

This clonotype was observed a handful of times. The chain couples TRBV27 to TRBJ1-6, with 7 bases fitting TRBD1. This CDR3 comprises 13 residues. Trimming at V came to 7 bases and at J to 9 bases, leaving 6 bases not matched to a gene. Germline V gene sequence: CDR1 MNHEY, CDR2 SMNVEV (reference sequence). The CDR3 coding sequence is TGTGCCAGCACCAAGACAGGGTCTTCACCCCTCCACTTT. Its translation: CASTKTGSSPLHF.

This chain uses TRBV27 with TRBJ2-2, with 11 positions matching TRBD2. The CDR3 loop spans 17 amino acids. Trimming at V came to 3 bases and at J to 6 bases, leaving 9 bases not matched to a gene. The V gene's germline CDR1 is MNHEY and CDR2 SMNVEV (reference sequence). CDR3 protein: CASSFLTSGRKAGELFF. CDR3 DNA: TGTGCCAGCAGTTTCTTAACTAGCGGGAGAAAGGCCGGGGAGCTGTTTTTT.

This clonotype was seen many times. This sequence joins TRBV24-1 and TRBJ2-5, with D tentatively TRBD2 (6 bases). V was trimmed by 4 bases and J by 4 bases, leaving 15 bases between them. Germline values: CDR1 KGHDR, CDR2 SFDVKD. This CDR3 comprises 15 residues. The CDR3 DNA reads TGTGCCACCAGTGACTTGCGGGACGCCGCAGAGACCCAGTACTTC. Translated, it gives CATSDLRDAAETQYF.

Only a few counts were recorded for this clonotype. The genes are TRBV30 and TRBJ1-4, with a tentative D call TRBD1 (5 bases). Germline values: CDR1 GTSNPN, CDR2 SVGIG (reference sequence). V shed 0 bases and J shed 11 bases, with 16 bases lying between them. The CDR3 consists of 14 residues. CDR3 DNA sequence: TGTGCCTGGAGTGTAGCAGGCGGACATGGGAAACTGTTTTTT. It is translated as CAWSVAGGHGKLFF.

This clonotype came up many times. This chain connects TRBV20-1 to TRBJ2-3; perhaps TRBD2 as D (5 bases). The V gene's germline CDR1 is DFQATT and CDR2 SNEGSKA (reference sequence). This CDR3 region has 15 residues. Trimming stripped 5 bases from V and 0 bases from J, with 15 bases between. The CDR3 DNA is TGCAGTGCTCAGCTAAGCCTAGCTAGCACAGATACGCAGTATTTT. Translation gives CSAQLSLASTDTQYF.

This clonotype was recorded at least ten times. This sequence joins TRBV2 and TRBJ2-1, with TRBD1 matching over 9 bases. V was pared by 3 bases and J by 7 bases, with 7 bases of the junction left unmatched. This CDR3 is built from 15 residues. Germline V lookup: CDR1 SNHLY, CDR2 FYNNEI. CDR3 coding DNA: TGTGCCAGCAGTGACGGGGACAGGGTGTGGAATGAGCAGTTCTTC. Translation gives CASSDGDRVWNEQFF.

At least ten counts were recorded for this clonotype. The chain combines TRBV14 with TRBJ2-5, with 8 bases matching TRBD2. Germline loops: CDR1 SGHDN, CDR2 FVKESK. V lost 3 bases to trimming and J lost 1 base; unmatched junction nucleotides: 7. This CDR3 spans 16 amino acids. This chain's CDR3 is CASSQISTSVQETQYF. The CDR3 region has the DNA TGTGCCAGCAGCCAGATCTCGACTAGCGTCCAAGAGACCCAGTACTTC.

This clonotype was observed a few times. The chain uses TRBV18 and TRBJ2-5; D unclear. V was pared by 1 base and J by 2 bases, with 11 bases between. The CDR3 runs to 15 residues. Per the germline V gene, CDR1 is KGHSH and CDR2 is LQKENI. Here the CDR3 reads CASSPLDFGQETQYF. In nucleotides, the CDR3 is TGTGCCAGCTCACCACTTGATTTCGGTCAAGAGACCCAGTACTTC.

The table lists this clonotype with a few counts. The chain is built from TRBV5-1 and TRBJ2-2; D possibly corresponds to TRBD2 (6 bases). Looked up from germline, CDR1 is SGHRS and CDR2 is YFSETQ. The CDR3 totals 16 residues. V was pared by 0 bases and J by 4 bases, with 13 bases between. The CDR3 nucleotides are TGCGCCAGCAGCTTGGTTGTCGGGAGTATCACCGGGGAGCTGTTTTTT. It translates to CASSLVVGSITGELFF.

The chain employs TRBV7-9 and TRBJ2-1; 7 nucleotides align to TRBD2. Germline V gene data show CDR1 as SEHNR and CDR2 as FQNEAQ (reference sequence). This CDR3 comprises 16 residues. V gave up 4 bases and J gave up 3 bases; unmatched junction bases: 9. This chain's CDR3 is CASSWLGEGVYNEQFF. CDR3 DNA: TGTGCCAGCAGCTGGCTAGGGGAGGGAGTCTACAATGAGCAGTTCTTC. Full variable domain (missing parts from reference TRBV7-9 and TRBJ2-1): DTGVSQNPRHKITKRGQNVTFRCDPISEHNRLYWYRQTLGQGPEFLTYFQNEAQLEKSRLLSDRFSAERPKGSFSTLEIQRTEQGDSAMYLCASSWLGEGVYNEQFFGPGTRLTVL.

This clonotype was counted ten times or more. V and J are TRBV6-5 and TRBJ2-3; tentative D call: TRBD2 (5 bases). The CDR3 has 15 amino acids. The V end was cut by 2 bases, the J end by 5 bases, with 14 bases between. Germline V gene data show CDR1 as MNHEY and CDR2 as SVGAGI. CDR3 nucleotide sequence: TGTGCCAGCAGTTACGAGGGAGAGTCCGGAGATACGCAGTATTTT. Translated, it gives CASSYEGESGDTQYF.

The chain combines TRBV12-3 or TRBV12-4 with TRBJ1-5, with a possible D match to TRBD1 (5 bases). This CDR3 has 13 amino acids. The V end lost 4 bases, the J end lost 10 bases, and 14 bases lay between the germline ends. As DNA, the CDR3 is TGTGCCAGCAGTTGGGGCTGGTCGGGTCCCCAGCATTTT. Protein product: CASSWGWSGPQHF.

The rearrangement uses TRBV20-1 and TRBJ1-2, with D possibly TRBD1 on 5 matching bases. This CDR3 has 12 residues. The germline CDR1 and CDR2 sequences are DFQATT and SNEGSKA (reference sequence). V gave up 1 base and J gave up 3 bases, with 6 bases separating them. CDR3 residues: CSARGRDYGYTF. Here the CDR3 DNA reads TGCAGTGCTAGAGGCAGGGACTATGGCTACACCTTC.

The chain has TRBV7-9 and TRBJ2-7; D ambiguous. V was clipped by 5 bases and J by 3 bases, with 17 bases between them. CDR1 and CDR2 from the germline V gene are SEHNR and FQNEAQ (reference sequence). CDR3 length: 15 residues. The CDR3 DNA is TGTGCCAGCAGCGTTATGAACTCCCTCAGCTACGAGCAGTACTTC. As protein: CASSVMNSLSYEQYF.

J is TRBJ2-2 and V is TRBV10-2, with a weak D call TRBD1 (6 bases). This CDR3 is built from 15 residues. CDR1 is WSHSY, CDR2 SAAADI, per germline. Trimming cost V 4 bases and J 1 base, with 10 bases left between them. DNA for the CDR3: TGCGCCAGCAGTGCTGACAGGCTGAACACCGGGGAGCTGTTTTTT. Translation: CASSADRLNTGELFF.

This clonotype was detected a few times. The chain recombines TRBV11-3 with TRBJ2-1; TRBD1 aligns across 8 bases. Germline loops: CDR1 SGHNT, CDR2 YENEEA. V gave up 5 bases and J gave up 2 bases; unmatched junction bases: 5. The CDR3 loop spans 15 amino acids. The CDR3 protein is CASSLGQGTYNEQFF. As DNA, the CDR3 is TGTGCCAGCAGCCTCGGACAGGGCACCTACAATGAGCAGTTCTTC.

The chain combines TRBV7-3 with TRBJ2-4; the match to TRBD1 covers 8 bases. Germline assignment: CDR1 SGHTA and CDR2 FQGTGA. V trimming: 3 bases; J trimming: 8 bases; junction bases outside the gene matches: 9. The CDR3 is 15 residues long. The DNA of the CDR3 is TGTGCCAGCAGCTTGGCCAGGGGGCTAGGTGACATTCAGTACTTC. Protein sequence: CASSLARGLGDIQYF.

This clonotype was detected a few times. V and J are TRBV27 and TRBJ1-1; D uncertain. The germline V and J ends were trimmed by 2 bases and 5 bases, with 18 bases remaining between them. The germline CDR1 and CDR2 sequences are MNHEY and SMNVEV (reference sequence). The CDR3 is made up of 16 amino acids. The CDR3 protein is CASSLIVPRRRTEAFF. The DNA of the CDR3 is TGTGCCAGCAGTTTAATAGTCCCCCGGCGGAGGACTGAAGCTTTCTTT.